These 20 T cell receptor beta chains share one sample of origin, sequenced in a study of cytomegalovirus exposure and HLA in healthy donors. The protocol was immunoSEQ multiplex PCR, while the TCRdb copy is restricted to in-frame clones and leaves out a portion. The sample lists 50,000 to 70,000 clones, 85% to 95% occurring once. Sequencing was done on a sample of PBMCs. These receptors were collected from a woman in her late teens or twenties in good health and CMV-seropositive.

The chain links TRBV29-1 to TRBJ1-1, with D possibly matching TRBD1 (5 bases). The germline CDR1 and CDR2 sequences are SQVTM and ANQGSEA. CDR3 size: 14 residues. Trimming took 4 bases from V and 4 from J, leaving 16 bases between them. In DNA, the CDR3 is TGCAGCGTTGCGGAAACCGGGGGGGGCACTGAAGCTTTCTTT. Protein product: CSVAETGGGTEAFF.

CDR3 residues: CATLDRDNSPLHF. The CDR3 DNA is TGTGCCACCCTGGACAGGGATAATTCACCCCTCCACTTT. This chain joins TRBV28 and TRBJ1-6, with TRBD1 matching over 8 bases. The CDR3 extends over 13 amino acids. From germline, CDR1 is MDHEN and CDR2 SYDVKM. J gave up 5 bases and V 10 bases, and 4 bases lay outside the gene matches.

The J gene is TRBJ1-4, the V gene TRBV5-1; D unclear. Deletions cut 4 bases from V and 8 bases from J, with 12 bases between. CDR3 size: 13 residues. Germline-derived CDR1 and CDR2 are SGHRS and YFSETQ. CDR3 in DNA: TGCGCCAGCAGCCATCGGACTTCCGAAAAACTGTTTTTT. Translation: CASSHRTSEKLFF.

This chain connects TRBV6-1 to TRBJ1-1; D might be TRBD1 (5 bases). Germline V gene sequence: CDR1 MNHNS, CDR2 SASEGT. V was shortened by 1 base and J by 0 bases, with 15 bases between the two germline ends. The CDR3 runs to 17 residues. The CDR3 loop is CASSEGRRDRLNTEAFF. Here the CDR3 DNA reads TGTGCCAGCAGTGAAGGAAGGCGAGACAGATTGAACACTGAAGCTTTCTTT.

The rearrangement uses TRBV7-2 and TRBJ1-2; no definite D call. Germline V lookup: CDR1 SGHTA, CDR2 FQGNSA. The CDR3 loop spans 13 amino acids. V dropped 1 base and J dropped 7 bases, with 10 bases sitting between them. CDR3 protein: CASSLGIEGGYTF. CDR3 coding DNA: TGTGCCAGCAGCTTAGGAATTGAGGGTGGCTACACCTTC.

V usage is TRBV7-9 and J usage is TRBJ2-1; D is undetermined. The CDR3 has 12 amino acids. V lost 2 bases to trimming and J lost 10 bases, with 9 bases between them. From germline, CDR1 is SEHNR and CDR2 FQNEAQ (reference sequence). Written as DNA, the CDR3 is TGTGCCAGCAGCTTATCCGTTTTGGAGCAGTTCTTC. It encodes CASSLSVLEQFF. The full variable domain, its missing parts supplied by reference TRBV7-9 and TRBJ2-1, is DTGVSQNPRHKITKRGQNVTFRCDPISEHNRLYWYRQTLGQGPEFLTYFQNEAQLEKSRLLSDRFSAERPKGSFSTLEIQRTEQGDSAMYLCASSLSVLEQFFGPGTRLTVL.

The J gene is TRBJ2-5, the V gene TRBV4-3; 9 positions match TRBD2. CDR1 and CDR2 (germline): LGHNA, YSLEER. V lost 1 base to trimming and J lost 2 bases; unmatched junction nucleotides: 5. This CDR3 region has 16 residues. CDR3 nucleotides: TGCGCCAGCAGCCAAGGGCACAGCGGGGGGCAAGAGACCCAGTACTTC. It translates to CASSQGHSGGQETQYF.

CDR3 sequence (DNA): TGTGCCAGCAGTTTTTGGACATTCCCCTACGAGCAGTACTTC. Its translation: CASSFWTFPYEQYF. The chain combines TRBV28 with TRBJ2-7, with D perhaps matching TRBD1 (5 bases). Per germline, CDR1 MDHEN and CDR2 SYDVKM. This CDR3 comprises 14 residues. V dropped 3 bases and J dropped 2 bases, with 11 bases sitting between them. Complete variable domain (other parts from reference TRBV28 and TRBJ2-7): DVKVTQSSRYLVKRTGEKVFLECVQDMDHENMFWYRQDPGLGLRLIYFSYDVKMKEKGDIPEGYSVSREKKERFSLILESASTNQTSMYLCASSFWTFPYEQYFGPGTRLTVT.

This chain links TRBV9 with TRBJ1-1; no clear D gene. The CDR3 has 15 residues. The V gene's germline CDR1 is SGDLS and CDR2 YYNGEE. Trimming left V 4 bases short and J 7 bases short, with 20 bases between. The CDR3 region has the DNA TGTGCCAGCAGCCAAGAGGGTAGCCTTAAGGGTGAAGCTTTCTTT. As protein: CASSQEGSLKGEAFF. Together with reference TRBV9 and TRBJ1-1, the CDR3 gives the full variable domain: DSGVTQTPKHLITATGQRVTLRCSPRSGDLSVYWYQQSLDQGLQFLIQYYNGEERAKGNILERFSAQQFPDLHSELNLSSLELGDSALYFCASSQEGSLKGEAFFGQGTRLTVV.

The V and J genes are TRBV5-4 and TRBJ1-1; D possibly corresponds to TRBD1 (6 bases). Deletions cut 1 base from V and 1 base from J, with 14 bases between. The CDR3 extends over 16 amino acids. The germline V gene encodes CDR1 SGHNT and CDR2 YYREEE (reference sequence). The CDR3 protein is CASSLMGGRGNTEAFF. CDR3 bases: TGTGCCAGCAGCTTGATGGGGGGGCGAGGGAACACTGAAGCTTTCTTT.

This chain links TRBV27 with TRBJ2-4; 12 positions agree with TRBD2. Germline-derived CDR1 and CDR2 are MNHEY and SMNVEV (reference sequence). The length of the CDR3 is 18 residues. V dropped 3 bases and J dropped 6; count of bases not matched to a gene: 12. CDR3 coding DNA: TGTGCCAGCAGTTTCCTAGCGGGAGGGGGCCCGAGGAGAAACATTCAGTACTTC. It is translated as CASSFLAGGGPRRNIQYF.

This clone was detected once. This chain connects TRBV30 to TRBJ2-3, with D perhaps matching TRBD1 (6 bases). V lost 0 bases, J lost 2 bases, and 12 bases lay in between. From germline, CDR1 is GTSNPN and CDR2 SVGIG (reference sequence). The CDR3 extends over 15 amino acids. The CDR3 bases are TGTGCCTGGAGTGTGTCAGGGGCGAACACAGATACGCAGTATTTT. This translates into CAWSVSGANTDTQYF.

The chain uses TRBV6-5 and TRBJ2-7; TRBD1 aligns across 7 bases. The germline V gene has CDR1 MNHEY and CDR2 SVGAGI. This CDR3 is 14 amino acids long. After removal of 6 bases from V and 0 bases from J, the junction contained 5 bases not matched to a gene. CDR3 sequence (DNA): TGTGCCAGCAGCCCCGACAGGGCCTCCTACGAGCAGTACTTC. Translation: CASSPDRASYEQYF.

The table lists this clone with a count of one. CDR3 sequence reads: CASSEGFVFTDEQFF. The CDR3 bases are TGTGCCAGCAGTGAAGGTTTTGTGTTTACGGATGAGCAGTTCTTC. The chain links TRBV6-1 to TRBJ2-1; D remains unclear. The CDR3 runs 15 residues. V dropped 1 base and J dropped 8 bases, with 15 bases sitting between them. Germline V gives CDR1 MNHNS, CDR2 SASEGT.

The chain joins TRBV5-1 to TRBJ2-3; 12 nucleotides align to TRBD2. CDR3 size: 19 residues. The V gene's germline CDR1 is SGHRS and CDR2 YFSETQ. Trimming cost V 2 bases and J 4 bases; bases outside gene matches: 14. CDR3 DNA sequence: TGCGCCAGCAGCTTTGGTGCTGCTAGCGGGAGGGCCTGGGCAGATACGCAGTATTTT. It yields the protein CASSFGAASGRAWADTQYF.

The chain employs TRBV6-1 and TRBJ1-1; D unclear. Trimming left V 3 bases short and J 1 base short, with 12 bases between. This CDR3 is 15 amino acids long. Per germline, CDR1 MNHNS and CDR2 SASEGT. The CDR3: CASSERLTENTEAFF. The CDR3 DNA reads TGTGCCAGCAGTGAGAGGTTAACGGAGAACACTGAAGCTTTCTTT.

The chain links TRBV6-1 to TRBJ2-7; 7 bases map to TRBD1. Germline V gene sequence: CDR1 MNHNS, CDR2 SASEGT. The V segment lost 2 bases and the J segment 2 bases; nucleotides outside the gene matches: 9. This CDR3 spans 16 amino acids. Here the CDR3 DNA reads TGTGCCAGCAGTGAACCCACCGACAGGGCCCCCTACGAGCAGTACTTC. Translating it yields CASSEPTDRAPYEQYF.

The chain employs TRBV4-2 and TRBJ2-3; D perhaps matches TRBD2 (6 bases). Deletions cut 2 bases from V and 3 bases from J, with 21 bases between. The germline V gene has CDR1 LGHNA and CDR2 YNFKEQ. The CDR3 contains 18 residues. DNA of the CDR3: TGTGCCAGCAGCCAAAGGACTGGGGGGAGTGTCGGAACAGATACGCAGTATTTT. Protein: CASSQRTGGSVGTDTQYF.

The chain couples TRBV5-8 to TRBJ2-7, with 9 positions matching TRBD1. Trimming took 4 bases from V and 5 from J; bases not matched to a gene: 7. The CDR3 has 14 amino acids. Germline V gives CDR1 SGHTS, CDR2 YDEGEE. The CDR3 DNA reads TGTGCCAGCAGCCTTGGACAGGGGAGAGACGAGCAGTACTTC. Residues: CASSLGQGRDEQYF.

The chain carries TRBV28 and TRBJ1-1; 7 nucleotides align to TRBD1. Germline CDR1 reads MDHEN; CDR2 reads SYDVKM. With V trimmed by 4 bases and J by 10 bases, 15 bases remained unmatched. This CDR3 is 15 amino acids long. The CDR3 loop reads CASSSIQGLTIRAFF. For the CDR3, the DNA is TGTGCCAGCAGTTCCATACAGGGGCTTACCATTCGAGCTTTCTTT. Full variable domain (remainder filled in from reference TRBV28 and TRBJ1-1): DVKVTQSSRYLVKRTGEKVFLECVQDMDHENMFWYRQDPGLGLRLIYFSYDVKMKEKGDIPEGYSVSREKKERFSLILESASTNQTSMYLCASSSIQGLTIRAFFGQGTRLTVV.